This T cell receptor (beta chain) originates from a study of neurological immune-mediated disorders. Germline values: CDR1 MNHNY, CDR2 SVGAGI (reference sequence). The length of the CDR3 is 14 residues. Trimming removed 6 bases at V and 3 bases at J, with 15 bases between. This clonotype was seen repeatedly, ten times or more. TCRdb called the 5' RACE reads again in MiXCR, with one record for every CDR3 protein. The table lists about 82,000 distinct CDR3 sequences, 2% to 3% of them singletons. Sequenced material: PBMCs. This TCR was sampled from a woman in her twenties or thirties with multiple sclerosis. The J gene is TRBJ2-7, the V gene TRBV6-6; no clear D gene. The CDR3 sequence is CASSLRIVGYEQYF. The CDR3 DNA sequence: TGTGCCAGCAGCCTAAGAATAGTCGGCTACGAGCAGTACTTC.